The 27 T cell receptor beta chains listed next were all sequenced from one sample in a study of T-cell reconstitution after alpha-beta-depleted transplantation in children. Unique molecular identifiers were incorporated during preparation of the TCRbeta library. TCRdb called the PCR reads again in MiXCR, with one record for every CDR3 protein. The sample carries just under 550,000 distinct CDR3 sequences, around 20% recorded once. The sequencing used PBMCs from the stem cell graft donor, collected from the stem cell graft. These receptors originate from a human donor who donated a stem cell graft to a child with acute lymphoblastic leukemia.

This clonotype has more than one count but fewer than ten. The V gene is TRBV27, the J gene TRBJ2-7; TRBD1 matches at 9 bases. Losses at the gene ends were 3 bases for V and 6 bases for J; bases not matched to a gene: 3. CDR3 length equals 13 residues. The germline gives CDR1 MNHEY, CDR2 SMNVEV (reference sequence). The CDR3 spells CASSFGTGREQYF. In DNA, the CDR3 is TGTGCCAGCAGTTTCGGGACAGGGCGCGAGCAGTACTTC.

The J gene is TRBJ2-1, the V gene TRBV5-1, with no clear D. This CDR3 comprises 13 residues. Germline loops: CDR1 SGHRS, CDR2 YFSETQ. The V gene lost 0 bases and the J gene lost 5 bases, with 6 bases spanning the gap. The CDR3 loop is CASSLVVHNEQFF. CDR3 in DNA: TGCGCCAGCAGCTTGGTGGTACACAATGAGCAGTTCTTC.

The chain combines TRBV7-3 with TRBJ2-3; a possible D gene is TRBD2 (6 bases). This CDR3 contains 14 residues. V gave up 5 bases and J gave up 3 bases, with 12 bases separating them. CDR1 and CDR2 from the germline V gene are SGHTA and FQGTGA. The CDR3 DNA sequence: TGTGCCAGCAGCCCTACGGGGACTACAGATACGCAGTATTTT. Protein: CASSPTGTTDTQYF.

This sequence joins TRBV6-5 and TRBJ2-1; D not resolved. V was trimmed by 0 bases and J by 10 bases, leaving 7 bases between them. The CDR3 is 12 amino acids. Germline values: CDR1 MNHEY, CDR2 SVGAGI. CDR3 sequence reads: CASSYSSREQFF. The CDR3, as DNA: TGTGCCAGCAGTTACTCGAGTCGGGAGCAGTTCTTC.

Comments on this clonotype: A read error may be the cause here, since a much bigger clone is one base away. This rearrangement joins TRBV12-3 or TRBV12-4 to TRBJ2-5, with 10 bases aligning to TRBD2. The CDR3 has 14 amino acids. Trimming cost V 2 bases and J 5 bases; bases outside gene matches: 2. The CDR3 DNA sequence: TGTGCCAGCAGTTTACTAGCGGGAGAGGAGACCCAGTACTTC. It encodes CASSLLAGEETQYF.

The chain combines TRBV5-6 with TRBJ2-3; D is possibly TRBD1 (5 bases). The V end lost 5 bases, the J end lost 6 bases, and 19 bases lay between the germline ends. Germline lookup yields CDR1 SGHDT and CDR2 YYEEEE. The CDR3 totals 15 residues. The chain's CDR3 is CASRLGYRSSDTQYF. The CDR3 bases are TGTGCCAGCAGACTGGGGTACAGGAGCTCGGATACGCAGTATTTT.

The chain carries TRBV3-1 and TRBJ1-1, with D unclear. Germline V lookup: CDR1 LGHDT, CDR2 YNNKEL (reference sequence). The CDR3 runs to 14 residues. The V and J ends lost 0 bases and 1 base respectively, with 6 bases between them. CDR3: CASSQDSPNTEAFF. The CDR3 DNA is TGTGCCAGCAGCCAAGATTCACCGAACACTGAAGCTTTCTTT.

The table lists this clonotype with a few counts. The rearrangement joins TRBV2 to TRBJ2-7, with D possibly TRBD1 on 6 matching bases. Germline values: CDR1 SNHLY, CDR2 FYNNEI. This CDR3 has 14 amino acids. The V gene lost 5 bases and the J gene lost 2 bases, with 13 bases spanning the gap. The CDR3 protein is CASSPGTLAYEQYF. CDR3 sequence (DNA): TGTGCCAGCAGTCCCGGGACACTAGCCTACGAGCAGTACTTC. Based on the CDR3 plus reference TRBV2 and TRBJ2-7, the full variable domain is EPEVTQTPSHQVTQMGQEVILRCVPISNHLYFYWYRQILGQKVEFLVSFYNNEISEKSEIFDDQFSVERPDGSNFTLKIRSTKLEDSAMYFCASSPGTLAYEQYFGPGTRLTVT.

A few counts support this clonotype. The gene calls are TRBV4-2 and TRBJ2-1, with 11 bases matching TRBD2. The germline gives CDR1 LGHNA, CDR2 YNFKEQ. V trimming: 1 base; J trimming: 6 bases; junction bases outside the gene matches: 5. This CDR3 comprises 16 residues. The CDR3 is CASSQVGLAGSNEQFF. CDR3 bases: TGTGCCAGCAGCCAAGTTGGACTAGCGGGTTCCAATGAGCAGTTCTTC.

The chain joins TRBV20-1 to TRBJ1-1; 8 nucleotides align to TRBD1. J gave up 2 bases and V 5 bases, and 7 bases lay outside the gene matches. The CDR3 contains 14 residues. Germline V gene data show CDR1 as DFQATT and CDR2 as SNEGSKA (reference sequence). The CDR3 DNA reads as TGCAGTGCTGTTCGACAGGGGCTAAACACTGAAGCTTTCTTT. It specifies CSAVRQGLNTEAFF.

V and J are TRBV7-9 and TRBJ2-3, with D uncertain. V was clipped by 7 bases and J by 0 bases, with 17 bases between them. CDR1 and CDR2 (germline): SEHNR, FQNEAQ (reference sequence). The CDR3 has 16 residues. The CDR3 is CASIPSQAYSTDTQYF. The CDR3 coding sequence is TGTGCCAGCATCCCCAGCCAAGCGTACAGCACAGATACGCAGTATTTT.

The J gene is TRBJ1-1, the V gene TRBV20-1; the match to TRBD1 covers 7 bases. V trimming: 0 bases; J trimming: 0 bases; junction bases outside the gene matches: 7. This CDR3 has 16 residues. Germline-derived CDR1 and CDR2 are DFQATT and SNEGSKA (reference sequence). The CDR3 region is CSARDLVRGMNTEAFF. CDR3 coding DNA: TGCAGTGCTAGAGATCTTGTCAGGGGGATGAACACTGAAGCTTTCTTT.

In its sample, this clonotype was seen a few times. The chain's CDR3 is CATSRDVGPTQYF. The CDR3 DNA sequence: TGTGCCACCAGCAGAGATGTGGGCCCTACGCAGTATTTT. The chain recombines TRBV15 with TRBJ2-3; D is unclear. V shed 0 bases and J shed 8 bases, with 9 bases lying between them. Germline CDR1 and CDR2: LNHNV and YYDKDF (reference sequence). CDR3 length: 13 residues.

The chain couples TRBV5-1 to TRBJ2-3; D perhaps matches TRBD1 (7 bases). Trimming removed 2 bases from V and 2 bases from J, with 12 bases in between. Germline V lookup: CDR1 SGHRS, CDR2 YFSETQ. The CDR3 has 15 residues. In DNA, the CDR3 is TGCGCCAGCAGCTTAACAGGGGAGGTCACAGATACGCAGTATTTT. Protein: CASSLTGEVTDTQYF.

The chain links TRBV24-1 to TRBJ2-1; D is undetermined. V lost 5 bases and J 9 bases, leaving 7 bases between the germline ends. Germline V CDR1 and CDR2: KGHDR, SFDVKD. CDR3 length: 11 residues. CDR3 in amino acids: CATSGGSEQFF. CDR3 DNA: TGTGCCACCAGTGGGGGAAGTGAGCAGTTCTTC.

V and J are TRBV4-2 and TRBJ2-1; the match to TRBD2 covers 9 bases. Germline V gene sequence: CDR1 LGHNA, CDR2 YNFKEQ. The CDR3 loop spans 19 amino acids. V shed 0 bases, J shed 0 bases, and the junction held 9 bases outside the gene matches. The CDR3 spells CASSQDIRLAGSSYNEQFF. Written as DNA, the CDR3 is TGTGCCAGCAGCCAAGATATCAGGCTAGCGGGGAGCTCCTACAATGAGCAGTTCTTC.

V is TRBV15 and J is TRBJ2-2; a possible D gene is TRBD2 (6 bases). CDR1 and CDR2 (germline): LNHNV, YYDKDF (reference sequence). The CDR3 runs to 15 residues. V was cut by 5 bases and J by 0 bases, with 10 bases left in between. This chain's CDR3 is CATSRGMSNTGELFF. DNA for the CDR3: TGTGCCACCAGCCGCGGGATGTCGAACACCGGGGAGCTGTTTTTT. Full variable domain (missing parts from reference TRBV15 and TRBJ2-2): DAMVIQNPRYQVTQFGKPVTLSCSQTLNHNVMYWYQQKSSQAPKLLFHYYDKDFNNEADTPDNFQSRRPNTSFCFLDIRSPGLGDTAMYLCATSRGMSNTGELFFGEGSRLTVL.

The sample holds a few counts of this clonotype. V and J are TRBV20-1 and TRBJ2-5, with D perhaps matching TRBD2 (5 bases). The V gene's germline CDR1 is DFQATT and CDR2 SNEGSKA (reference sequence). V was clipped by 4 bases and J by 1 base, with 13 bases between them. CDR3 size: 14 residues. The CDR3 DNA reads as TGCAGTGCTAACCCGCTAGCCCTCCAAGAGACCCAGTACTTC. Protein product: CSANPLALQETQYF.

This clonotype has more than one count but fewer than ten. Compared with germline, one end of the junction differs, possibly owing to a read error. The chain recombines TRBV5-1 with TRBJ2-7; D possibly corresponds to TRBD1 (6 bases). The CDR3 contains 13 residues. Germline loops: CDR1 SGHRS, CDR2 YFSETQ. The CDR3 spells CASSLIRGYEQYF. CDR3 sequence (DNA): TGTGCCAGCAGCTTAATCAGGGGCTACGAGCAGTACTTC.

The chain joins TRBV9 to TRBJ2-7; the D gene could be TRBD1 or TRBD2 (6 bases each). The CDR3 loop spans 14 amino acids. Germline-derived CDR1 and CDR2 are SGDLS and YYNGEE. V dropped 4 bases and J dropped 6 bases, with 17 bases sitting between them. The CDR3 is CASSSGVVEGEQYF. The CDR3 nucleotides are TGTGCCAGCAGCTCAGGGGTGGTGGAGGGCGAGCAGTACTTC.

The J gene is TRBJ2-5, the V gene TRBV25-1, with D possibly TRBD1 on 6 matching bases. The V gene's germline CDR1 is MGHDK and CDR2 SYGVNS. This CDR3 has 13 amino acids. V lost 8 bases, J lost 3 bases, and 13 bases lay in between. The CDR3 coding sequence is TGTGCCAGCCGCGATACAGGGAAAGAGACCCAGTACTTC. Protein: CASRDTGKETQYF.

This clonotype showed up just a few times. The J gene is TRBJ2-1, the V gene TRBV10-3; TRBD2 matches 9 bases. This CDR3 is built from 16 residues. Losses at the gene ends were 0 bases for V and 13 bases for J; bases not matched to a gene: 13. Germline CDR1 and CDR2: ENHRY and SYGVKD. The CDR3 region is CAISESTLRGRADQFF. Here the CDR3 DNA reads TGTGCCATCAGTGAGTCGACGCTCCGCGGGAGGGCCGATCAGTTCTTC.

The rearrangement uses TRBV9 and TRBJ2-5, with D perhaps TRBD1 (5 bases). The CDR3 runs to 15 residues. Trimming shortened V by 4 bases and J by 5 bases, and 18 bases separated the two germline ends. CDR1 and CDR2 from the germline V gene are SGDLS and YYNGEE. CDR3 DNA: TGTGCCAGCAGCCCCTTCTCAGGGCCGGCGGAGACCCAGTACTTC. Amino acid sequence: CASSPFSGPAETQYF.

There are a few counts of this clonotype. This sequence joins TRBV12-3 or TRBV12-4 and TRBJ2-7; tentatively, D is TRBD1 (5 bases). V shed 3 bases and J shed 1 base, with 25 bases lying between them. This CDR3 is built from 19 residues. The CDR3 is CASSFGLAQVNSPSYEQYF. The CDR3, as DNA: TGTGCCAGCAGTTTTGGCTTGGCACAGGTAAACTCTCCTTCCTACGAGCAGTACTTC.

V usage is TRBV19 and J usage is TRBJ2-7; D uncertain. Germline values: CDR1 LNHDA, CDR2 SQIVND (reference sequence). CDR3 length equals 13 residues. V was pared by 7 bases and J by 3 bases, with 13 bases between. CDR3 nucleotides: TGTGCCAGTAACTCAAAGGGTGGCTACGAGCAGTACTTC. Protein: CASNSKGGYEQYF.

This clonotype occurred a few times. This chain uses TRBV25-1 with TRBJ2-7; possibly TRBD1 for D (5 bases). This CDR3 is 13 amino acids long. CDR1 is MGHDK and CDR2 is SYGVNS in the germline V gene. Trimming left V 5 bases short and J 2 bases short, with 10 bases between. In nucleotides, the CDR3 is TGTGCCAGCAGTCTGGACAAAACCTACGAGCAGTACTTC. Translated, it gives CASSLDKTYEQYF.

This clonotype was found a few times. The chain recombines TRBV7-8 with TRBJ2-1; 13 bases align to TRBD2. Germline V CDR1 and CDR2: SGHVS, FQNEAQ. This CDR3 region has 20 residues. Unmatched junction bases numbered 13, after V lost 5 bases and J lost 0 bases. This CDR3 reads CASSPTRLAGGPSSYNEQFF. The CDR3 region has the DNA TGTGCCAGCAGCCCGACTCGACTAGCGGGAGGACCGAGCTCCTACAATGAGCAGTTCTTC.